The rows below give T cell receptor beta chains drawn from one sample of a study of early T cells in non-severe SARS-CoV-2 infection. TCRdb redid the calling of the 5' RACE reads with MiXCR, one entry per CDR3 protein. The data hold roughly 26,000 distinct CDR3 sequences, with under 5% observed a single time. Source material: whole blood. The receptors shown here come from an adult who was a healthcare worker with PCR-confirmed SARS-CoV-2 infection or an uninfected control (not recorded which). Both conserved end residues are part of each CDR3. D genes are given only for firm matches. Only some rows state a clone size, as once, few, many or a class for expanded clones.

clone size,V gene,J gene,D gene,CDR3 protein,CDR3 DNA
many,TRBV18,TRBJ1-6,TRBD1,CASSPGTGWPPLHF,TGTGCCAGCTCACCAGGGACAGGGTGGCCACCCCTCCACTTT
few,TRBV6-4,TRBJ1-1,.,CASMNRMGEAFF,TGTGCCAGCATGAATAGGATGGGGGAAGCTTTCTTT
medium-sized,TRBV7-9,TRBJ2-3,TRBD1,CASSRDRGHLAQYF,TGTGCCAGCAGCCGGGACAGGGGCCACTTAGCGCAGTATTTT
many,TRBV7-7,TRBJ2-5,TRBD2,CASSLGAGGGETQYF,TGTGCTAGCAGCTTGGGAGCGGGGGGCGGTGAGACCCAGTACTTC
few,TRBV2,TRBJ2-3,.,CASSLGRTDTQYF,TGTGCCAGCAGTTTGGGACGCACAGATACGCAGTATTTT
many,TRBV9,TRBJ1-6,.,CASTQRGALDSPLHF,TGTGCCAGCACCCAGCGGGGGGCCTTAGATTCACCCCTCCACTTT
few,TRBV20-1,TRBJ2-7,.,CSAGGQGPPYEQYF,TGCAGTGCCGGGGGGCAAGGCCCTCCTTACGAGCAGTACTTC
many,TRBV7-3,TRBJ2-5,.,CASSLDASGGETQYF,TGTGCCAGCAGCTTAGACGCGAGCGGAGGAGAGACCCAGTACTTC
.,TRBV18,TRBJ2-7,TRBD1,CASSPWGQPYEQYF,TGTGCCAGCTCACCATGGGGACAGCCCTACGAGCAGTACTTC
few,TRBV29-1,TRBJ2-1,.,CSVDQLPFGEQFF,TGCAGCGTTGACCAGTTGCCTTTCGGTGAGCAGTTCTTC
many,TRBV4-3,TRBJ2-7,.,CASSQVVRLDVYEQYF,TGCGCCAGCAGCCAAGTGGTCCGACTAGATGTCTACGAGCAGTACTTC
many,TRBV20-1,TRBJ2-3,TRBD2,CSARSSGRTDTQYF,TGCAGTGCTAGGTCTAGCGGGAGAACAGATACGCAGTATTTT
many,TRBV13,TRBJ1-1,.,CASSLVTLNTEAFF,TGTGCCAGCAGCTTAGTAACGCTGAACACTGAAGCTTTCTTT
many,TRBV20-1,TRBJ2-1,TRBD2,CSAPASGRASEQFF,TGCAGTGCCCCTGCTAGCGGGAGGGCCTCTGAGCAGTTCTTC
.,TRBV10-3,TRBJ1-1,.,CATAPQGFKAFF,TGTGCCACTGCTCCACAGGGATTTAAAGCTTTCTTT
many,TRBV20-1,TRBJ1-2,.,CSARVGGYTF,TGCAGTGCTAGAGTCGGTGGCTACACCTTC
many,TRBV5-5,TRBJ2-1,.,CASSRGAASSYNEQFF,TGTGCCAGCAGCCGGGGAGCGGCTAGCTCCTACAATGAGCAGTTCTTC
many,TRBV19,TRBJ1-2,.,CASSMLVSYGYTF,TGTGCCAGTAGTATGTTGGTGTCCTATGGCTACACCTTC
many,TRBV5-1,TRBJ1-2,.,CASSPGGQLDYGYTF,TGCGCCAGCAGCCCCGGGGGCCAGCTTGACTATGGCTACACCTTC
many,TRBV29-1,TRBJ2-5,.,CSVTRDSAPETQYF,TGCAGCGTTACACGGGACTCGGCCCCAGAGACCCAGTACTTC
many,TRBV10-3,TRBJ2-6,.,CAISEDWGGREGSGANVLTF,TGTGCCATCAGTGAGGACTGGGGCGGCCGAGAGGGCTCTGGGGCCAACGTCCTGACTTTC
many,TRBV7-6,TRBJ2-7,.,CASSLGTYEQYF,TGTGCCAGCAGCTTAGGGACTTACGAGCAGTACTTC
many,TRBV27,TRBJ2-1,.,CASSSRRVGQIYEQFF,TGTGCCAGCAGTTCTCGCCGTGTAGGGCAGATCTATGAGCAGTTCTTC
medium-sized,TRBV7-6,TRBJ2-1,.,CASSNFVAEGSYNEQFF,TGTGCCAGCAGCAATTTCGTAGCGGAGGGTTCCTACAATGAGCAGTTCTTC
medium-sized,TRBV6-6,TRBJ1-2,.,CASSQTPFYGYTF,TGTGCCAGCAGCCAGACCCCCTTCTATGGCTACACCTTC
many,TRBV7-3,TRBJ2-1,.,CASSLRSPGNNEQFF,TGTGCCAGCAGCTTACGGTCCCCCGGGAACAATGAGCAGTTCTTC
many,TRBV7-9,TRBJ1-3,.,CASSLGFSGNTIYF,TGTGCCAGCAGCTTAGGTTTCTCTGGAAACACCATATATTTT
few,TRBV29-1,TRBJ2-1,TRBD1,CSVGRGQGVNEQFF,TGCAGCGTTGGTAGAGGACAGGGGGTTAATGAGCAGTTCTTC
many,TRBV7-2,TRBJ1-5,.,CASSLSGRNQPQHF,TGTGCCAGCAGCTTATCCGGACGCAATCAGCCCCAGCATTTT
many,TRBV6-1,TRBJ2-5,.,CASSERVLQETQYF,TGTGCCAGCAGTGAAAGGGTTCTCCAAGAGACCCAGTACTTC
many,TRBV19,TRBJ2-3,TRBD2,CASSKGLAGFTDTQYF,TGTGCCAGTAGTAAGGGACTAGCGGGCTTCACAGATACGCAGTATTTT
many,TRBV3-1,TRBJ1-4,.,CASSQGFWNSNEKLFF,TGTGCCAGCAGCCAAGGTTTCTGGAACTCTAATGAAAAACTGTTTTTT
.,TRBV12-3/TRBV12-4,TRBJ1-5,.,CASSEIGGPHSNQPQHF,TGTGCCAGCAGTGAGATTGGCGGGCCTCATAGCAATCAGCCCCAGCATTTT
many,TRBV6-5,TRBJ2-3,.,CASSGGDTQYF,TGTGCCAGCAGCGGGGGAGATACGCAGTATTTT
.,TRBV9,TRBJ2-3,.,CASSVGPGTDTQYF,TGTGCCAGCAGCGTAGGTCCCGGGACAGATACGCAGTATTTT
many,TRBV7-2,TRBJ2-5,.,CASSGGAIQETQYF,TGTGCCAGCAGCGGTGGGGCTATCCAAGAGACCCAGTACTTC
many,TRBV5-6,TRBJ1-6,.,CASSLVGGDSPLHF,TGTGCCAGCAGCTTGGTCGGCGGGGATTCACCCCTCCACTTT
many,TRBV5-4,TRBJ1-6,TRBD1,CASSLGQADSPLHF,TGTGCCAGCAGCCTAGGACAGGCCGATTCACCCCTCCACTTT
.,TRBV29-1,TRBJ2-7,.,CSVERNYEQYF,TGCAGCGTGGAGAGAAACTACGAGCAGTACTTC
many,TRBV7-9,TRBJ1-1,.,CASSSRENTEAFF,TGTGCCAGCAGTTCGCGGGAGAACACTGAAGCTTTCTTT